A selection of T cell receptor beta chains follows, all from one sample in a study of regulatory T cells in long-lasting Graves disease. TCRdb redid the calling of the multiplex PCR reads with MiXCR, one entry per CDR3 protein. This sample carries 400,000 to 500,000 distinct CDR3 sequences, approximately 15% of them seen once, and the ten largest clones take around a sixth. The same data also went into a second study, on T cells in Graves' hyperthyroidism and ophthalmopathy.

The starting material was peripheral blood mononuclear cells (PBMCs), obtained at new diagnosis, from a patient treated with antithyroid drugs. These receptors were taken from a woman aged 45-60 years with Graves disease. Both conserved end residues are part of each CDR3. The D gene is left open where the match is weak. Clone size is shown for a subset of rows, as once, few, many or a class of expanded clone.

TRBJ1-1 | . | TRBV7-9 | . | TGTGCCAGCAGCACCTCCATCAGGGGCCCTGAAGCTTTCTTT | CASSTSIRGPEAFF
TRBJ2-2 | . | TRBV7-3 | TRBD1 | TGTGCCAGCAGCTTGACCGGGACAGGGCCCGGGGAGCTGTTTTTT | CASSLTGTGPGELFF
TRBJ2-1 | many | TRBV28 | TRBD2 | TGTGCCAGCAGTCCGATAGCGGGAGGAGCTAATGAGCAGTTCTTC | CASSPIAGGANEQFF
TRBJ2-1 | . | TRBV3-1 | . | TGTGCCAGCAGCCAAGATGCGGTTAGTGGGAGGCCGAATGAGCAGTTCTTC | CASSQDAVSGRPNEQFF
TRBJ1-1 | . | TRBV20-1 | . | TGCAGTGCTAGCGGACAGTTCATGAACACTGAAGCTTTCTTT | CSASGQFMNTEAFF
TRBJ2-3 | many | TRBV2 | TRBD1 | TGTGCCAGCAACCCGACAGGGATGTTAGATACGCAGTATTTT | CASNPTGMLDTQYF
TRBJ2-1 | few | TRBV29-1 | TRBD1 | TGCAGCGTCACAGGGGGGTACTACAATGAGCAGTTCTTC | CSVTGGYYNEQFF
TRBJ1-1 | many | TRBV5-6 | TRBD1 | TGTGCCAGCAGCCCTGGGCGCAGGGGGACCGTGAACACTGAAGCTTTCTTT | CASSPGRRGTVNTEAFF
TRBJ1-1 | many | TRBV11-1 | . | TGTGCCAGCAGCCCGGGACCTGCAGGGTCGAGGACTGAAGCTTTCTTT | CASSPGPAGSRTEAFF
TRBJ1-3 | many | TRBV3-1 | . | TGTGCCAGCAGCCAAGATTTTTTCGCTGGAAACACCATATATTTT | CASSQDFFAGNTIYF
TRBJ2-5 | . | TRBV5-1 | TRBD1 | TGCGCCAGCAGCCTCCTAGGACAGGGGGCTTCAGAGACCCAGTACTTC | CASSLLGQGASETQYF
TRBJ2-7 | many | TRBV6-1 | TRBD1 | TGTGCCAGCAGCTCCTTAGGGGGACAGTCCTACGAGCAGTACTTC | CASSSLGGQSYEQYF
TRBJ2-3 | many | TRBV6-9 | . | TGTGCCAGCAGTTACTCACGAGGGGGGGTCTCAGATACGCAGTATTTT | CASSYSRGGVSDTQYF
TRBJ1-2 | many | TRBV6-2/TRBV6-3 | . | TGTGCCAGCCGCGCCGATGAAGGAAACTATGGCTACACCTTC | CASRADEGNYGYTF
TRBJ2-7 | few | TRBV4-1 | . | TGCGCCAGCAGCCAAGGCCGCTCCTGGGCGGGAACCTACGAGCAGTACTTC | CASSQGRSWAGTYEQYF
TRBJ1-1 | . | TRBV10-3 | TRBD1 | TGTGCCATCAGTGAGTCGACGAGGGGGCAACTGAACACTGAAGCTTTCTTT | CAISESTRGQLNTEAFF
TRBJ2-7 | few | TRBV5-1 | . | TGCGCCAGCAGCTTGGGAGGGGTCTTTAGGGCCTACGAGCAGTACTTC | CASSLGGVFRAYEQYF
TRBJ2-1 | . | TRBV2 | TRBD1 | TGTGCCAGCAACACGGGACAGAGATACAATGAGCAGTCCTTC | CASNTGQRYNEQSF
TRBJ2-7 | few | TRBV28 | . | TGTGCCAGCAATTCGATGTTCTACGAGCAGTACTTC | CASNSMFYEQYF
TRBJ2-5 | many | TRBV6-1 | . | TGTGCCAGCAGTGAAATAGCGTCGCAAGAGACCCAGTACTTC | CASSEIASQETQYF
TRBJ2-2 | many | TRBV28 | . | TGTGCCAGCTTAAGGGGCGTCGAGCTGTTTTTT | CASLRGVELFF
TRBJ2-3 | many | TRBV11-1 | . | TGTGCCAGCAGCTTGGGAGAGCTCACAGATACGCAGTATTTT | CASSLGELTDTQYF
TRBJ1-1 | many | TRBV4-1 | TRBD1 | TGCGCCAGCAGCCAGGACAGGGACGCGGGCACTGAAGCTTTCTTT | CASSQDRDAGTEAFF
TRBJ2-4 | . | TRBV11-2 | TRBD2 | TGTGCCAGCAGCTTAGCCCCGAGCGGGGGGATATACATTCAGTACTTC | CASSLAPSGGIYIQYF
TRBJ1-5 | . | TRBV20-1 | . | TGCAGTGCGGCGACTGGGGGAAATTCCAATCAGCCCCAGCATTTT | CSAATGGNSNQPQHF
TRBJ1-2 | . | TRBV6-1 | . | TGTGCCAGCAGGGAGGCAGTCACCGGCTACACCTTC | CASREAVTGYTF
TRBJ2-7 | few | TRBV4-2 | . | TGTGCCAGCAGCCAAGATTCGTTACGCGAGCAGTACTTC | CASSQDSLREQYF
TRBJ1-1 | many | TRBV7-3 | TRBD1 | TGTGCCAGCAGCTCAGGGGGCCCAGCGGATGGAACTGAAGCTTTCTTT | CASSSGGPADGTEAFF
TRBJ2-7 | few | TRBV10-2 | . | TGCGCCAGCAGTGCGGTAGCGTCCTACGAGCAGTACTTC | CASSAVASYEQYF
TRBJ2-7 | . | TRBV19 | TRBD2 | TGTGCCAGTAGTATGGGACTAGCGGACTATTACTACGAGCAGTACTTC | CASSMGLADYYYEQYF
TRBJ2-3 | . | TRBV5-1 | . | TGCGCCAGCAGCACCGGGGGCCCCGGGCGGACAGATACGCAGTATTTT | CASSTGGPGRTDTQYF
TRBJ2-3 | few | TRBV9 | TRBD2 | TGTGCCAGCAGCACCCGCCAACCCTCAGCGGGAGGTATAGATACGCAGTATTTT | CASSTRQPSAGGIDTQYF
TRBJ1-6 | many | TRBV7-6 | TRBD1 | TGTGCCAGCAGTTCTAACAGGGGTGATTCACCCCTCCACTTT | CASSSNRGDSPLHF
TRBJ1-2 | . | TRBV5-4 | TRBD1 | TGTGCCAGCTGGATTTGGGACAGGGTGAGATATGGCTACACCTTC | CASWIWDRVRYGYTF
TRBJ2-1 | many | TRBV6-1 | TRBD2 | TGTGCCAGCAGCCAATTTAGCGGGAGGGGTTACAATGAGCAGTTCTTC | CASSQFSGRGYNEQFF
TRBJ2-7 | many | TRBV29-1 | . | TGCAGCGCCCGGGGACACCTCTACGAGCAGTACTTC | CSARGHLYEQYF
TRBJ1-5 | few | TRBV5-1 | . | TGCGCCAGCAGCGCAGGAGAAAATCAGCCCCAGCATTTT | CASSAGENQPQHF
TRBJ2-7 | many | TRBV7-8 | . | TGTGCCAGCAGCAAAATGGACAGTTACGAGCAGTACTTC | CASSKMDSYEQYF
TRBJ2-7 | few | TRBV24-1 | TRBD1 | TGTGCCACCAGTGATTTGGATACGACAGGGCGGAGGTACGAGCAGTACTTC | CATSDLDTTGRRYEQYF
TRBJ2-1 | few | TRBV9 | TRBD2 | TGTGCCAGCAGCGTAGGATCGACTAGCGTCAGCTCCTACAATGAGCAGTTCTTC | CASSVGSTSVSSYNEQFF
TRBJ2-4 | many | TRBV14 | . | TGTGCCAGCAGCCAAGTTGGGGGCATTCAGTACTTC | CASSQVGGIQYF
TRBJ2-7 | many | TRBV3-1 | TRBD1 | TGTGCCAGCAGCCGACAGGGGGCCCACGAGCAGTACTTC | CASSRQGAHEQYF
TRBJ1-1 | few | TRBV4-1 | . | TGCGCCAGCAGCCAAGATGGGGGTTACACTGAAGCTTTCTTT | CASSQDGGYTEAFF
TRBJ2-2 | many | TRBV5-1 | TRBD2 | TGCGCCAGCAGCGGCACAGCGGGAGTAACGGTCACCGGGGAGCTGTTTTTT | CASSGTAGVTVTGELFF
TRBJ2-5 | . | TRBV29-1 | . | TGCGGCGTTGATGTTCAGGGTACGGAGACCCAGTACTTC | CGVDVQGTETQYF
TRBJ1-2 | many | TRBV28 | TRBD1 | TGTGCCAGCAGGGATGGGACAGGGGAGGATGGGAGTGGCTACACCTTC | CASRDGTGEDGSGYTF
TRBJ2-7 | many | TRBV11-1 | TRBD2 | TGTGCCAGCAGCTTAGCGGGAGGGCCGGGCGGCGAGCAGTACTTC | CASSLAGGPGGEQYF
TRBJ1-1 | few | TRBV5-1 | . | TGCGCCAGCAGCTTGGGGGGTACATGGAACACTGAAGCTTTCTTT | CASSLGGTWNTEAFF
TRBJ2-7 | many | TRBV30 | TRBD2 | TGTGCCTGGAGTGTGGGACTAGCGACAGGTCGGTACTTC | CAWSVGLATGRYF
TRBJ2-5 | . | TRBV10-3 | . | TGTGCCATCAGTGTCGTTTTACAAGAGACCCAGTACTTC | CAISVVLQETQYF
TRBJ1-2 | few | TRBV19 | . | TGTGCCAGTAGCAGCTCGACGTCCCGACACGGCTACACCTTC | CASSSSTSRHGYTF
TRBJ2-7 | few | TRBV28 | . | TGTGCCAGCAGTCCCCCAGGGGGGGTCGGCTACGAGCAGTACTTC | CASSPPGGVGYEQYF
TRBJ2-3 | few | TRBV14 | . | TGTGCCAGCAGCCGGCTCCAGTACACAGATACGCAGTATTTT | CASSRLQYTDTQYF
TRBJ2-1 | . | TRBV19 | TRBD2 | TGTGCCAGTAGTATATGGCTAGCGGGAGGGTTTTACAATGAGCAGTTCTTC | CASSIWLAGGFYNEQFF